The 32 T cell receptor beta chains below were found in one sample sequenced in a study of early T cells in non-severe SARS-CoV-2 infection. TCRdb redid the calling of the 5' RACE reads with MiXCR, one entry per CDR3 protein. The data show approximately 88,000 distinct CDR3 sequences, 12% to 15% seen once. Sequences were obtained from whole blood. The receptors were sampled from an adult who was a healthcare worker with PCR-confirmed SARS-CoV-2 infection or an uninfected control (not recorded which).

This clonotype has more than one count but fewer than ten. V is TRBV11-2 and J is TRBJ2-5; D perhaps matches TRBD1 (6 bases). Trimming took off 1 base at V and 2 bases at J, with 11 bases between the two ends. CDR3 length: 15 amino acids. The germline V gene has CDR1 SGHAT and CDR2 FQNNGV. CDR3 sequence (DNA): TGTGCCAGCAGCTTAGGGGGACAAATTCAAGAGACCCAGTACTTC. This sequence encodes CASSLGGQIQETQYF.

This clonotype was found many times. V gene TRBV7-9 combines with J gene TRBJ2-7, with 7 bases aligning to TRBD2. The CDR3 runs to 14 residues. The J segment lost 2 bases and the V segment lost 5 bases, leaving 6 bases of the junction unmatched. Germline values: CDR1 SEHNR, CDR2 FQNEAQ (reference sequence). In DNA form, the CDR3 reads TGTGCCAGCAGCCCACAGCGGGAACCCTACGAGCAGTACTTC. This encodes CASSPQREPYEQYF.

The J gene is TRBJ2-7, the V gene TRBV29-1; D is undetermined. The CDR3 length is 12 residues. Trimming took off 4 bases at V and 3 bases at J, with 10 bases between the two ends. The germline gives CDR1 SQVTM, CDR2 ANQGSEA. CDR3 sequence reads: CSVALGRYEQYF. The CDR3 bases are TGCAGCGTTGCCCTCGGACGCTACGAGCAGTACTTC.

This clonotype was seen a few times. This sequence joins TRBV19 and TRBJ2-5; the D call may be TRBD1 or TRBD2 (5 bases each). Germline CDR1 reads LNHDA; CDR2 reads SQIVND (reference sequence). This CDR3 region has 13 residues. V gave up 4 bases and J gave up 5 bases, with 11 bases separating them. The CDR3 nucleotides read TGTGCCAGTAGTAGTCCGGGGCGGGAGACCCAGTACTTC. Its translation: CASSSPGRETQYF. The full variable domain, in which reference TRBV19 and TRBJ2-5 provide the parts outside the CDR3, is DGGITQSPKYLFRKEGQNVTLSCEQNLNHDAMYWYRQDPGQGLRLIYYSQIVNDFQKGDIAEGYSVSREKKESFPLTVTSAQKNPTAFYLCASSSPGRETQYFGPGTRLLVL.

CDR3 residues: CATSGLAGFGEQFF. In nucleotides, the CDR3 is TGTGCCACCTCGGGACTAGCGGGCTTCGGCGAGCAGTTCTTC. The gene calls are TRBV27 and TRBJ2-1, with 12 bases fitting TRBD2. The CDR3 totals 14 residues. The germline V gene encodes CDR1 MNHEY and CDR2 SMNVEV (reference sequence). J was trimmed by 10 bases and V by 10 bases; bases with no gene match: 11.

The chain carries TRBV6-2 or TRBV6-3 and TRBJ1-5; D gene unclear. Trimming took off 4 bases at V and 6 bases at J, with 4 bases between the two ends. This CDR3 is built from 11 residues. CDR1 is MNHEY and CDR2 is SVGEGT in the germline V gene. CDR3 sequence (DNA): TGTGCCAGCAGTTCGGGTCAGCCCCAGCATTTT. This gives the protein CASSSGQPQHF.

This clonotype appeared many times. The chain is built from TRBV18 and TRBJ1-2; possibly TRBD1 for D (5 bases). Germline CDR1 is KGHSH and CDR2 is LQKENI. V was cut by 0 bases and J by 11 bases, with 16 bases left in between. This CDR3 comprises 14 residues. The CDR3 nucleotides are TGTGCCAGCTCACCACCGGTCAGGGAGGGATTTTACACCTTC. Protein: CASSPPVREGFYTF.

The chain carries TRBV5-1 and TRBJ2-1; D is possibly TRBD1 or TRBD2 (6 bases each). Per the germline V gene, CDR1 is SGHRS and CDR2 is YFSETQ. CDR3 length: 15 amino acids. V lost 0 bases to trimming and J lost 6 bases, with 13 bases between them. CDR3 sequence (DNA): TGCGCCAGCAGCTTGGCGTGGGGGGCCTCCAATGAGCAGTTCTTC. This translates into CASSLAWGASNEQFF.

The CDR3 DNA reads as TGTGCCATCAGTGACCCGGGGCGGGGGTCCCGCTCCTACGAGCAGTACTTC. Translating gives CAISDPGRGSRSYEQYF. The chain has TRBV10-3 and TRBJ2-7; 7 bases match TRBD2. The V and J ends lost 3 bases and 0 bases, in that order; junction bases with no gene match: 11. The CDR3 sequence is 17 residues long. The germline gives CDR1 ENHRY, CDR2 SYGVKD.

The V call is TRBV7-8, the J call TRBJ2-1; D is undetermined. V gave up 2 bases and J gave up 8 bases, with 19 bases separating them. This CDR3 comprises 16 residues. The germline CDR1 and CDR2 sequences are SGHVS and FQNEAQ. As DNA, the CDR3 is TGTGCCAGCAGCTTAAGGCGACTGGCCCCCGGGTATGAGCAGTTCTTC. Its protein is CASSLRRLAPGYEQFF.

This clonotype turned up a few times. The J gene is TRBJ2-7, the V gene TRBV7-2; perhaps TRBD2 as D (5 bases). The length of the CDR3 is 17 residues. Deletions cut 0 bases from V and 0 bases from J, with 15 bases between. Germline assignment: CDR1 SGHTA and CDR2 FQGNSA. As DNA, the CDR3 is TGTGCCAGCAGCTTAGCGGAGGACGGGAAAAGCTCCTACGAGCAGTACTTC. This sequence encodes CASSLAEDGKSSYEQYF.

The CDR3 sequence: CAISEGEEEKTQYF. CDR3 DNA sequence: TGTGCCATCAGTGAAGGGGAGGAGGAAAAGACCCAGTACTTC. V and J are TRBV10-3 and TRBJ2-5, with TRBD2 as a possible D gene (6 bases). The V gene lost 3 bases and the J gene lost 6 bases, with 14 bases spanning the gap. This CDR3 region has 14 residues. The germline CDR1 and CDR2 sequences are ENHRY and SYGVKD.

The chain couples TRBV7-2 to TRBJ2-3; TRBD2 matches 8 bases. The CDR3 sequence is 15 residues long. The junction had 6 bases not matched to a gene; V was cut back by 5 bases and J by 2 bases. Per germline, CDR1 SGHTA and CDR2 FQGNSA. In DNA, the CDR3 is TGTGCCAGCAGCGAGCGGGGGCCCTACACAGATACGCAGTATTTT. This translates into CASSERGPYTDTQYF.

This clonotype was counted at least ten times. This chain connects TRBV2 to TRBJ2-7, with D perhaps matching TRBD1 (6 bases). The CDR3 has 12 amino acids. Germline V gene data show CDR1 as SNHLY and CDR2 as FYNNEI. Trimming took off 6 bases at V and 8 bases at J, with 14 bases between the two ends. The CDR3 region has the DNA TGTGCCAGCAGGGGAGTCCGGGACAAGCAGTACTTC. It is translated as CASRGVRDKQYF.

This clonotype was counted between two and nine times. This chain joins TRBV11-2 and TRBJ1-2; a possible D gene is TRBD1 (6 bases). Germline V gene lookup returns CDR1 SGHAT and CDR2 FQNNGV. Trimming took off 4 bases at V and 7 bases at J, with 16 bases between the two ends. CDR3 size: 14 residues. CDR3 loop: CASSSVQGRVGYTF. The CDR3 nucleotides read TGTGCCAGCAGCTCGGTCCAGGGGAGGGTTGGCTACACCTTC.

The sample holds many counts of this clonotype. CDR3 region: CASSFTSGGPTDTQYF. Here the CDR3 DNA reads TGTGCCAGCAGCTTCACTAGCGGGGGACCCACAGATACGCAGTATTTT. The V gene is TRBV3-1, the J gene TRBJ2-3; 11 positions agree with TRBD2. The V and J ends lost 5 bases and 2 bases, in that order; junction bases with no gene match: 6. Germline CDR1 LGHDT, CDR2 YNNKEL (reference sequence). This CDR3 comprises 16 residues.

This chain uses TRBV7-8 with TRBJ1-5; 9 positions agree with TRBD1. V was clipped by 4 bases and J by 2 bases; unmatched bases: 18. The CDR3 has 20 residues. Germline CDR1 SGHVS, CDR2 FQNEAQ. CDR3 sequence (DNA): TGTGCCAGCAGCTCATCCCCTGCCCGGGACAGGGAGTGGGGCAATCAGCCCCAGCATTTT. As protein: CASSSSPARDREWGNQPQHF.

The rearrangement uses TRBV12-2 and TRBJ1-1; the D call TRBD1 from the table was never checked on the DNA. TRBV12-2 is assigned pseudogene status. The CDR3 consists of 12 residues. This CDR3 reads CASRWRGFEAFF. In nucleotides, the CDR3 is TGTGCAAGTCGCTGGAGGGGGTTTGAAGCTTTCTTT.

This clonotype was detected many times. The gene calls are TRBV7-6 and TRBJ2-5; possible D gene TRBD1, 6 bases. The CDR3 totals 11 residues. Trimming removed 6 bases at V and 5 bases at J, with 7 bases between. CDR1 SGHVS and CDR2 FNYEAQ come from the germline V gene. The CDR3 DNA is TGTGCCAGCAGGACAGGCGAGACCCAGTACTTC. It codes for CASRTGETQYF.

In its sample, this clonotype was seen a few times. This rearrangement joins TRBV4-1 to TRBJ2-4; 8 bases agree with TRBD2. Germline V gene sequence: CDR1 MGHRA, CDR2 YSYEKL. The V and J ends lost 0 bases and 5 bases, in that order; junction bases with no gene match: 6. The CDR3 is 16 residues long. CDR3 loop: CASSQERASGQNIQYF. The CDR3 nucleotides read TGCGCCAGCAGCCAAGAAAGGGCTAGCGGGCAAAACATTCAGTACTTC.

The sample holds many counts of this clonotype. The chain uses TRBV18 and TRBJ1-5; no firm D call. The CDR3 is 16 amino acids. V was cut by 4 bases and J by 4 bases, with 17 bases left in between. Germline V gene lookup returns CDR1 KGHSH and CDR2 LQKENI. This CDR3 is CASSLPRSVGNQPQHF. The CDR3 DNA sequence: TGTGCCAGCTCACTACCAAGGAGCGTCGGAAATCAGCCCCAGCATTTT.

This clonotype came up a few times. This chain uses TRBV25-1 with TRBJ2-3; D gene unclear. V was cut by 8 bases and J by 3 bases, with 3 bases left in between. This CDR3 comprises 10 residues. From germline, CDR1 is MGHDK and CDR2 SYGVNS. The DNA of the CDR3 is TGTGCCAGCCGGACAGATACGCAGTATTTT. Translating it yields CASRTDTQYF.

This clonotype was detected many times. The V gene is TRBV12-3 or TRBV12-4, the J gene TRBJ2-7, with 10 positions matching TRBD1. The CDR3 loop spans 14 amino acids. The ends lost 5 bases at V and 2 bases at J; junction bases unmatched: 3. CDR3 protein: CASSDRGRPYEQYF. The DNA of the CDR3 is TGTGCCAGCAGTGACAGGGGGCGCCCCTACGAGCAGTACTTC.

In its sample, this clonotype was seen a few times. CDR3 nucleotide sequence: TGTGCCAGCTCCATCAGGGGGGGGACCTTCAATGAGCAGTTCTTC. Translated: CASSIRGGTFNEQFF. This chain joins TRBV6-1 and TRBJ2-1; D assignment may be TRBD1 or TRBD2 (7 bases each). Germline V CDR1 and CDR2: MNHNS, SASEGT. V shed 8 bases and J shed 6 bases, with 20 bases lying between them. The CDR3 loop spans 15 amino acids.

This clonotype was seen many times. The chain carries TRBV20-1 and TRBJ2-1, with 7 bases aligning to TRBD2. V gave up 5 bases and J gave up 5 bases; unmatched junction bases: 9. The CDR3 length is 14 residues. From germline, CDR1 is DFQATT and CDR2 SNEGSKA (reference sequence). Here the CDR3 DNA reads TGCAGTGCTCCCCAGAGCGGGGTACACAATGAGCAGTTCTTC. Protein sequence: CSAPQSGVHNEQFF.

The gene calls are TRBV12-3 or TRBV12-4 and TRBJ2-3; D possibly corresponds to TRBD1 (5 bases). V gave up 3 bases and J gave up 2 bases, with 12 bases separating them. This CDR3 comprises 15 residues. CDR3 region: CASSLQGSPTDTQYF. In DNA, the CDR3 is TGTGCCAGCAGTTTGCAGGGTTCCCCCACAGATACGCAGTATTTT.

The CDR3: CASSYPPRQPTNEKLFF. For the CDR3, the DNA is TGTGCCAGCAGTTACCCTCCCCGCCAGCCAACTAATGAAAAACTGTTTTTT. This sequence joins TRBV6-6 and TRBJ1-4; D uncertain. V was clipped by 2 bases and J by 0 bases, with 13 bases between them. There are 17 residues in the CDR3. The V gene's germline CDR1 is MNHNY and CDR2 SVGAGI (reference sequence).

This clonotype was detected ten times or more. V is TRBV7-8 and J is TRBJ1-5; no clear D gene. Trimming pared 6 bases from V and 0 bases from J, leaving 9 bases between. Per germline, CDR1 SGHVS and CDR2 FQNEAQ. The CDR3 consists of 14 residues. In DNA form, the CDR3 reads TGTGCCAGCAGGACTTTAGATAGCAATCAGCCCCAGCATTTT. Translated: CASRTLDSNQPQHF.

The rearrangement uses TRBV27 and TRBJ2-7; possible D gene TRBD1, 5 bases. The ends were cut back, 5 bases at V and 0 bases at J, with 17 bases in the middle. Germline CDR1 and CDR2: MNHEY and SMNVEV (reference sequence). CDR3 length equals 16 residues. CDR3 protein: CASSLSVRTYSYEQYF. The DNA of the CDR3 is TGTGCCAGCAGTCTCTCTGTGAGGACATACTCCTACGAGCAGTACTTC.

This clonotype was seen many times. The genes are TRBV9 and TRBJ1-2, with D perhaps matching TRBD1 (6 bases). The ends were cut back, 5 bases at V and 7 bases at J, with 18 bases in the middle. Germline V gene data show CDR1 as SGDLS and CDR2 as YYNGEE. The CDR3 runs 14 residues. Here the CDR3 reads CASSATGTTSGYTF. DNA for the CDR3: TGTGCCAGCAGTGCCACCGGGACAACTAGTGGCTACACCTTC.

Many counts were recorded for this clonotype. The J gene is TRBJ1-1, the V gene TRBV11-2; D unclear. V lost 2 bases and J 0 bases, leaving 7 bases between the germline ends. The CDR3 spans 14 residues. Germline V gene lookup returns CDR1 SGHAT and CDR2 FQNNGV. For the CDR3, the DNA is TGTGCCAGCAGCTTAACCACCTTGAACACTGAAGCTTTCTTT. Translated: CASSLTTLNTEAFF.

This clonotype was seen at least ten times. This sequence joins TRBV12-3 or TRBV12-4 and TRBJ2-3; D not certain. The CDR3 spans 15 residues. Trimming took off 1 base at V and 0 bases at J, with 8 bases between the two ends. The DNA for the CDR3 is TGTGCCAGCAGTTTAGAGACACCAAGCACAGATACGCAGTATTTT. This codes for CASSLETPSTDTQYF.